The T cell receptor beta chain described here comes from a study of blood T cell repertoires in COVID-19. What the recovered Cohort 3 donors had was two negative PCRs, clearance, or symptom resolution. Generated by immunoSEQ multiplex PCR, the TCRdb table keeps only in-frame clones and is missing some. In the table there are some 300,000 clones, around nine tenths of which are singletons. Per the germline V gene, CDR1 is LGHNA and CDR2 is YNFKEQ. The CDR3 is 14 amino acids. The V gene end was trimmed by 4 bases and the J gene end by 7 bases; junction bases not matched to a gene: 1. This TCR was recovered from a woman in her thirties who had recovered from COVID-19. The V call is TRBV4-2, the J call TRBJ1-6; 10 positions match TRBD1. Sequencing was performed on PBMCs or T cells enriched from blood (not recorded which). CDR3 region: CASSPGQGNSPLHF. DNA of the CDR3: TGTGCCAGCAGCCCGGGACAGGGGAATTCACCCCTCCACTTT.